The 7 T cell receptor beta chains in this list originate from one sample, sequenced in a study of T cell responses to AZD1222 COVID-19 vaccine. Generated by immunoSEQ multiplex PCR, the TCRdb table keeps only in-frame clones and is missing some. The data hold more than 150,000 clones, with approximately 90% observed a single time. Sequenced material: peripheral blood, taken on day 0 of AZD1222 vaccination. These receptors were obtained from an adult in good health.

The CDR3 sequence is CAWGINYGYTF. The CDR3 DNA sequence: TGTGCCTGGGGGATCAACTATGGCTACACCTTC. The gene calls are TRBV30 and TRBJ1-2; the D is unclear. In germline, CDR1 is GTSNPN, CDR2 SVGIG (reference sequence). The CDR3 spans 11 residues. V lost 5 bases and J 2 bases, leaving 6 bases between the germline ends. Full variable domain (missing parts from reference TRBV30 and TRBJ1-2): SQTIHQWPATLVQPVGSPLSLECTVEGTSNPNLYWYRQAAGRGLQLLFYSVGIGQISSEVPQNLSASRPQDRQFILSSKKLLLSDSGFYLCAWGINYGYTFGSGTRLTVV.

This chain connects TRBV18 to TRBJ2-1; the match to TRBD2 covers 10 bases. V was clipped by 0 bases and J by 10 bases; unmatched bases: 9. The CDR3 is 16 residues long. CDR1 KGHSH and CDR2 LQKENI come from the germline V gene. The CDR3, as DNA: TGTGCCAGCTCACCACCCACAACTAGCGGGGTGGGAGAGCAGTTCTTC. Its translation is CASSPPTTSGVGEQFF.

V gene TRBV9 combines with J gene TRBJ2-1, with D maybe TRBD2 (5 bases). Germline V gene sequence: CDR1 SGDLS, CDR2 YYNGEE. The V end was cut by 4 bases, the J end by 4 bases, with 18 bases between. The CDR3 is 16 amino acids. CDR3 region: CASSPSGRVIYNEQFF. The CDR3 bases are TGTGCCAGCAGCCCGTCCGGGCGGGTAATATACAATGAGCAGTTCTTC.

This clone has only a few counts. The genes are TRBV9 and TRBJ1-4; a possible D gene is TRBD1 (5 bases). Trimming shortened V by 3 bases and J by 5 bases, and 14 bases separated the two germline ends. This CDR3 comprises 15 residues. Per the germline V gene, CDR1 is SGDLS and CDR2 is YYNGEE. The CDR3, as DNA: TGTGCCAGCAGCGCGTCAGGGAAAGGGAATGAAAAACTGTTTTTT. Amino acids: CASSASGKGNEKLFF.

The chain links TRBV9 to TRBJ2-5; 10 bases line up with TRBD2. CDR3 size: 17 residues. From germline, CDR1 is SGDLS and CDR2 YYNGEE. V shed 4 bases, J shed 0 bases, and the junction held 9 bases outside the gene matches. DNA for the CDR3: TGTGCCAGCAGCTTTAAACCGGGACTAGCGTACCAAGAGACCCAGTACTTC. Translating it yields CASSFKPGLAYQETQYF.

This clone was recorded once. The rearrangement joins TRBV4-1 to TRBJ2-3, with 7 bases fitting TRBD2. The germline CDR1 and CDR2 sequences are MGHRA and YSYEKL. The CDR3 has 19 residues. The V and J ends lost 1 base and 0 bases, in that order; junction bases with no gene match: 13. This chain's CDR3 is CASSQVQLAMGQSTDTQYF. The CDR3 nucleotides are TGCGCCAGCAGCCAAGTTCAACTAGCGATGGGCCAGAGCACAGATACGCAGTATTTT.

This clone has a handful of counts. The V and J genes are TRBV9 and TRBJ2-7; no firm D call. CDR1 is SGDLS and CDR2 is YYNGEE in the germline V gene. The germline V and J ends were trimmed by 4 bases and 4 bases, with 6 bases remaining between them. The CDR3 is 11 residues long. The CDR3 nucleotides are TGTGCCAGCAGCTTGGGATACGAGCAGTACTTC. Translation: CASSLGYEQYF.